The rows below give T cell receptor beta chains drawn from one sample of a study of blood T cell repertoires in COVID-19. The data were produced by immunoSEQ multiplex PCR, yet TCRdb's version contains in-frame clones alone and is incomplete. The table has about 43,000 clones, approximately 80% seen once. The sequencing sample was made of peripheral blood. The source is a woman in her fifties or sixties with acute or convalescent COVID-19. Each CDR3 is given with its conserved first and last residue. The D gene is left open where the match is weak. Clone size is stated in some rows and not others, as once, few, many or a class when expanded.

j_call v_call clone_size d_call cdr3_aa cdr3_nt
TRBJ1-1 TRBV28 - TRBD1 CATLKGGDTEAFF TGTGCCACCCTAAAAGGGGGCGACACTGAAGCTTTCTTT
TRBJ2-1 TRBV5-1 - TRBD2 CASSWGGRNNEQFF TGCGCCAGCAGCTGGGGGGGACGGAACAATGAGCAGTTCTTC
TRBJ1-2 TRBV6-1 - TRBD1 CASSEADRGNYGYTF TGTGCCAGCAGTGAAGCTGACAGGGGTAACTATGGCTACACCTTC
TRBJ2-5 TRBV19 - - CASSPGLSSGETQYF TGTGCCAGTAGCCCCGGGCTTTCCTCGGGGGAGACCCAGTACTTC
TRBJ2-1 TRBV5-6 once TRBD2 CASRTSLTLGDNEQFF TGTGCCAGTAGGACTAGCCTCACCTTAGGCGACAATGAGCAGTTCTTC
TRBJ2-3 TRBV6-5 once - CAGEGGATDTQYF TGTGCCGGGGAGGGGGGCGCCACAGATACGCAGTATTTT
TRBJ1-2 TRBV2 - - CASSERAAGYGYTF TGTGCCAGCAGTGAAAGGGCCGCGGGCTATGGCTACACCTTC
TRBJ1-2 TRBV6-5 once TRBD1 CASSSRDRKAGYTF TGTGCCAGCAGCAGCCGGGACAGAAAAGCTGGCTACACCTTC
TRBJ1-2 TRBV6-1 once - CASSESGNYGYTF TGTGCCAGCAGTGAATCGGGGAACTATGGCTACACCTTC
TRBJ1-6 TRBV30 - - CAWKNQLVGTTLHF TGTGCCTGGAAAAACCAGTTGGTAGGGACAACTCTCCACTTT
TRBJ1-2 TRBV6-5 - - CATLEDGSYGYTF TGTGCCACCCTGGAGGACGGATCCTATGGCTACACCTTC
TRBJ1-6 TRBV27 - - CASSLRENSPLHF TGTGCCAGCAGTTTAAGAGAGAATTCACCCCTCCACTTT
TRBJ1-6 TRBV21-1 - - CASSNLGFGQGGSPLHF TGTGCCAGCAGCAATCTTGGGTTTGGACAGGGCGGTTCACCCCTCCACTTT
TRBJ1-1 TRBV10-1 - - CASSEGQVNTEAFF TGCGCCAGCAGTGAGGGACAAGTGAACACTGAAGCTTTCTTT
TRBJ1-1 TRBV5-4 - - CASSTAGSEAFF TGTGCCAGCAGCACAGCCGGGAGTGAAGCTTTCTTT
TRBJ2-2 TRBV5-6 - - CASSLISGELFF TGTGCCAGCAGCTTGATATCCGGGGAGCTGTTTTTT